This T cell receptor beta chain was observed in a study of blood T cell repertoires in COVID-19. Study background: PBMCs, B-cell-depleted T cells, or T cells were the source of the cDNA or gDNA that made up the material.

Germline V CDR1 and CDR2: LGHNA, YNFKEQ. This CDR3 has 15 residues. V lost 0 bases and J 6 bases, leaving 15 bases between the germline ends. Data came from immunoSEQ multiplex PCR; TCRdb stores just in-frame clones and leaves some out. The data hold roughly 230,000 clones, with roughly 90% observed a single time. The origin of this receptor is a human donor in a cohort sampled during active COVID-19. The sequenced material came from peripheral blood. This chain uses TRBV4-2 with TRBJ2-7; the D gene is possibly TRBD1 (6 bases). CDR3 residues: CASSQEGPGEGEQYF. The CDR3 DNA is TGTGCCAGCAGCCAAGAGGGGCCAGGGGAAGGCGAGCAGTACTTC.